These 5 T cell receptor beta chains were sequenced from one sample in a study of cytomegalovirus exposure and HLA in healthy donors. It was with 60 Vbeta and 13 Jbeta primers that the PCR ran. The table came from immunoSEQ multiplex PCR; TCRdb's copy has only in-frame clones and leaves some out. There are tens of thousands of clones in the sample; approximately 63% occur only once, and around a tenth lies in the top ten. Sequences were obtained from PBMCs. The source is a woman aged 45-59 years in good health and CMV-seropositive.

The gene calls are TRBV29-1 and TRBJ2-7; 9 nucleotides agree with TRBD2. The CDR3 extends over 14 amino acids. Germline V gives CDR1 SQVTM, CDR2 ANQGSEA. With V trimmed by 6 bases and J by 4 bases, 10 bases remained unmatched. CDR3 sequence (DNA): TGCAGCGTCGCCGGAGCGGGAGGTAGATACGAGCAGTACTTC. It yields the protein CSVAGAGGRYEQYF.

This clone was observed a handful of times. V gene TRBV6-5 combines with J gene TRBJ2-7, with 10 bases lining up with TRBD2. The germline gives CDR1 MNHEY, CDR2 SVGAGI. With V trimmed by 6 bases and J by 3 bases, 8 bases remained unmatched. The CDR3 is 15 amino acids. The CDR3, as DNA: TGTGCCAGCAGACCCGGGACTAGCGAGTACTACGAGCAGTACTTC. Translated: CASRPGTSEYYEQYF.

Only one count was recorded for this clone. An end of the junction does not agree with germline; a read error may underlie this. The chain links TRBV4-1 to TRBJ2-7; possible D gene TRBD2, 6 bases. CDR3 length equals 14 residues. Per germline, CDR1 MGHRA and CDR2 YSYEKL. The CDR3 is CVSSQLALAYEQYF. For the CDR3, the DNA is TGCGTCAGCAGCCAGCTAGCGCTCGCCTACGAGCAGTACTTC.

The V and J genes are TRBV10-1 and TRBJ2-3; 7 positions agree with TRBD2. The germline V gene encodes CDR1 WNHNN and CDR2 SYGVQD (reference sequence). CDR3 length: 16 amino acids. V shed 3 bases, J shed 5 bases, and the junction held 11 bases outside the gene matches. For the CDR3, the DNA is TGCGCCAGCAGTGAAAACGGACTAGGAGGTTTAGATACGCAGTATTTT. Translating gives CASSENGLGGLDTQYF.

This chain connects TRBV5-1 to TRBJ1-4; 7 positions match TRBD1. This CDR3 has 14 amino acids. Losses at the gene ends were 4 bases for V and 6 bases for J; bases not matched to a gene: 6. From germline, CDR1 is SGHRS and CDR2 YFSETQ. This chain's CDR3 is CASSQTTGDEKLFF. The CDR3 DNA reads TGCGCCAGCAGCCAAACAACAGGGGATGAAAAACTGTTTTTT.